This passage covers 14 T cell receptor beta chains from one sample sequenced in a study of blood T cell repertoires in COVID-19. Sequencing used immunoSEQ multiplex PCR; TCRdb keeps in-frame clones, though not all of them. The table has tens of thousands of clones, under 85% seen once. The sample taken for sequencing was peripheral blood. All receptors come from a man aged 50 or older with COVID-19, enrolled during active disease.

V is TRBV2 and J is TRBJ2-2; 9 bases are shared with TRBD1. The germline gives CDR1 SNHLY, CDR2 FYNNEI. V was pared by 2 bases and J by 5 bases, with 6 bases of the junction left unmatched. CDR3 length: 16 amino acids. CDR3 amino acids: CASSEPGTGRTGELFF. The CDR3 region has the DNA TGTGCCAGCAGTGAACCCGGGACAGGGAGAACCGGGGAGCTGTTTTTT.

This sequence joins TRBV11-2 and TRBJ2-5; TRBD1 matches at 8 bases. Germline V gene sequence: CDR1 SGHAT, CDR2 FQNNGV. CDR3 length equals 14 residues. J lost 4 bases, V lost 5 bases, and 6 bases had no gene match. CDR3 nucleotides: TGTGCCAGCAGCCGTGGACAGGGTAGAGAGACCCAGTACTTC. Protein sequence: CASSRGQGRETQYF.

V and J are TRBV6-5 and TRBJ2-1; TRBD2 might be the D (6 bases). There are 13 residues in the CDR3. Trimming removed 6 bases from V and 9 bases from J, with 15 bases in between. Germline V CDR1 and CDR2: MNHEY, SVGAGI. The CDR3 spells CASSTRGGVEQFF. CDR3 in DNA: TGTGCCAGCAGCACCCGAGGAGGGGTTGAGCAGTTCTTC.

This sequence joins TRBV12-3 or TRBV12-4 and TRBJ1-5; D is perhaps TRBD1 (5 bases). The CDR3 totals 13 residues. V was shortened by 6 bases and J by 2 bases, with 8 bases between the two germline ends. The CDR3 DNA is TGTGCCAGCAGGGGGACTGGCAATCAGCCCCAGCATTTT. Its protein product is CASRGTGNQPQHF.

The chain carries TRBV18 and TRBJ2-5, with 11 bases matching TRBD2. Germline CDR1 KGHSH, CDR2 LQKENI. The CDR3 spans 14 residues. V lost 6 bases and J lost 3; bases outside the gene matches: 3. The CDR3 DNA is TGTGCCAGCTCTCGTAGCGGGAGGGAAGAGACCCAGTACTTC. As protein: CASSRSGREETQYF.

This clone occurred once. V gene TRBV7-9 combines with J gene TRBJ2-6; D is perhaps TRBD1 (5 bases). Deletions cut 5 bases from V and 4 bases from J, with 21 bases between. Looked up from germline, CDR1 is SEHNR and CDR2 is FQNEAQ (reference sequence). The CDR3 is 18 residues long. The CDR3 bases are TGTGCCAGCAGCCCCCCCTTCAGGGCCCAGGTCGGGGCCAACGTCCTGACTTTC. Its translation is CASSPPFRAQVGANVLTF.

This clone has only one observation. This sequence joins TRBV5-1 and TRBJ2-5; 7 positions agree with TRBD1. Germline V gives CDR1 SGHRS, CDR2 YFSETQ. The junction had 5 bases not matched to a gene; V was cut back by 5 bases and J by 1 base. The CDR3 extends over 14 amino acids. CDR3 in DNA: TGCGCCAGCAGAGCCGGGACAGCCCAAGAGACCCAGTACTTC. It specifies CASRAGTAQETQYF.

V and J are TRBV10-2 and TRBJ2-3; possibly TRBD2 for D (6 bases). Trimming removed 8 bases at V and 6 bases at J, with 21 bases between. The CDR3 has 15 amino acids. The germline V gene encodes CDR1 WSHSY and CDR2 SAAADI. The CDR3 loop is CASGGQQRVEDTQYF. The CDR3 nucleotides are TGCGCCAGCGGAGGGCAACAGCGAGTTGAGGATACGCAGTATTTT.

CDR3 DNA sequence: TGTGCCTGGAGTCCTTTAGCGAAAAGCTCCTACGAGCAGTACTTC. Translated: CAWSPLAKSSYEQYF. The chain uses TRBV30 and TRBJ2-7, with D possibly being TRBD2 (5 bases). Between the trimmed V and J ends, which lost 2 bases and 0 bases, there was a span of 14 bases. CDR3 length: 15 amino acids. The V gene's germline CDR1 is GTSNPN and CDR2 SVGIG (reference sequence).

The CDR3 nucleotides are TGTGCCAGCAGCTTTGGTACAAGACAGAGCACTACTAACTATGGCTACACCTTC. The encoded protein is CASSFGTRQSTTNYGYTF. The V and J genes are TRBV5-4 and TRBJ1-2; D may be TRBD1 (5 bases). Between the trimmed V and J ends, which lost 2 bases and 0 bases, there was a span of 20 bases. This CDR3 comprises 18 residues. Germline V CDR1 and CDR2: SGHNT, YYREEE (reference sequence).

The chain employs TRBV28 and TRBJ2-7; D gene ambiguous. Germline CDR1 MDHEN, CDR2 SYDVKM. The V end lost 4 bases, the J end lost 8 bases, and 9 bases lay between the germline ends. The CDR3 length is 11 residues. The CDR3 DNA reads TGTGCCAGCAGTTCGTTTAGCCAGCAGTACTTC. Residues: CASSSFSQQYF.

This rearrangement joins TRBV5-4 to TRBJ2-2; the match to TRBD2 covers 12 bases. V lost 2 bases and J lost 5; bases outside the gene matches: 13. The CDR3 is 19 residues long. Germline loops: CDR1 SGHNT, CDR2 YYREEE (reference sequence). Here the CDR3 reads CASSFPGLAGPLRTGELFF. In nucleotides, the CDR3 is TGTGCCAGCAGCTTCCCGGGACTAGCGGGCCCCTTGAGGACCGGGGAGCTGTTTTTT. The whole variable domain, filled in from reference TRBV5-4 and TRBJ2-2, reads ETGVTQSPTHLIKTRGQQVTLRCSSQSGHNTVSWYQQALGQGPQFIFQYYREEENGRGNFPPRFSGLQFPNYSSELNVNALELDDSALYLCASSFPGLAGPLRTGELFFGEGSRLTVL.

The CDR3 here is CASSLGRGRTNEQYF. The DNA of the CDR3 is TGTGCCAGCAGCTTAGGCAGGGGGCGAACTAACGAGCAGTACTTC. The chain combines TRBV13 with TRBJ2-7; 8 positions match TRBD1. J gave up 5 bases and V 0 bases, and 6 bases lay outside the gene matches. The CDR3 has 15 amino acids. Germline V lookup: CDR1 PRHDT, CDR2 FYEKMQ (reference sequence).

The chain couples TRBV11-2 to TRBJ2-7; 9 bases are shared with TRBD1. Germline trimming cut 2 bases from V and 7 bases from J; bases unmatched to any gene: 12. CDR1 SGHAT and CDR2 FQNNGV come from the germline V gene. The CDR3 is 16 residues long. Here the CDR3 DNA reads TGTGCCAGCAGCTTACCCTATGGGACAGGGAGGAGGGAGCAGTACTTC. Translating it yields CASSLPYGTGRREQYF.